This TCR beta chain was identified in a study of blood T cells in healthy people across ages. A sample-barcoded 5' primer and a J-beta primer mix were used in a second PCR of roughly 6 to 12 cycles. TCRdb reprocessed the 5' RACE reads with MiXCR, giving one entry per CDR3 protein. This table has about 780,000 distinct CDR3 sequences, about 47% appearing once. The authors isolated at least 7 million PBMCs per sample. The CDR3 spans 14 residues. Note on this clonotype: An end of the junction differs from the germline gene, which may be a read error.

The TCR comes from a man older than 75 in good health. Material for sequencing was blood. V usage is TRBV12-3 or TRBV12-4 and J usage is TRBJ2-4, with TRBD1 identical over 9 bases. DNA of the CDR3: TGTGCCAGCAGCTCGGGAGACAGGGGGTACGAGCAGCACTTC. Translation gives CASSSGDRGYEQHF.